The clone carrying this T cell receptor beta chain was observed a few times. Its antigen remains unidentified. The sequenced template was RNA, covering the TCR beta CDR3 region. The first round was an RT-PCR with HTBI primers, and the second round was a multiplex PCR. TCRdb passed the multiplex PCR reads through MiXCR, listing each CDR3 protein once. The sample gives hundreds of thousands of distinct CDR3 sequences, 22% of which show up once; roughly 6.9% is in the top ten. This CDR3 comprises 17 residues. V lost 1 base and J 0 bases, leaving 13 bases between the germline ends. In germline, CDR1 is SGHAT, CDR2 FQNNGV. The sample comes from a study of Graves' ophthalmopathy and Graves' hyperthyroidism. The study, taken as a whole, reports: In predicting ophthalmopathy progression, the model reached approximately 70% sensitivity and roughly 75% specificity.

This chain links TRBV11-2 with TRBJ1-5; TRBD1 might be the D (5 bases). The receptor comes from a woman aged 18-29 years with stable Graves' hyperthyroidism. Some clones in this sample may be carry-over from other donors' samples. The source material was peripheral blood. CDR3 DNA: TGTGCCAGCAGCTTAGGGGGGGGAGGACTTAGCAATCAGCCCCAGCATTTT. Translating it yields CASSLGGGGLSNQPQHF.